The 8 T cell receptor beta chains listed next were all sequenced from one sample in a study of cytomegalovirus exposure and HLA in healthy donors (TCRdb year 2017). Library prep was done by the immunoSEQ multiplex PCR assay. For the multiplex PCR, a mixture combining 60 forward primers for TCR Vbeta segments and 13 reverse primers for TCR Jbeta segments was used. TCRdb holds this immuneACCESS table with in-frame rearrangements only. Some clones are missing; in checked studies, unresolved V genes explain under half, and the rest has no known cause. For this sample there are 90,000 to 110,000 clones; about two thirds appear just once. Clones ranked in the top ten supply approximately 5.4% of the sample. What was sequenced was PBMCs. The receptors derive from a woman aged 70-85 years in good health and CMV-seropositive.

The CDR3 coding sequence is TGTGCCAGCATCCCTCCGGGGATGAACACTGAAGCTTTCTTT. It codes for CASIPPGMNTEAFF. The rearrangement links TRBV7-8 to TRBJ1-1; D is undetermined. CDR3 length: 14 residues. V dropped 7 bases and J dropped 0 bases, with 12 bases sitting between them. Germline V gives CDR1 SGHVS, CDR2 FQNEAQ.

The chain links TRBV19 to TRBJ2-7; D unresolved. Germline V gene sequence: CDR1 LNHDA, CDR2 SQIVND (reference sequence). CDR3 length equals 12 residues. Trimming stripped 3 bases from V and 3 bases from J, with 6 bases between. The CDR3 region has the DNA TGTGCCAGTAGTATCCCAGGCTACGAGCAGTACTTC. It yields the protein CASSIPGYEQYF.

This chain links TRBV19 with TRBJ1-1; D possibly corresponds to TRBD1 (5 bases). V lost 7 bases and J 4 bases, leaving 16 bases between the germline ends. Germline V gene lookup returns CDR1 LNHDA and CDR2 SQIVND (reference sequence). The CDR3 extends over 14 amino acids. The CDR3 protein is CASTPATTVTEAFF. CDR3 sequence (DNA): TGTGCCAGTACCCCAGCCACGACAGTCACTGAAGCTTTCTTT. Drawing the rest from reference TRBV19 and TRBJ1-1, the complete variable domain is DGGITQSPKYLFRKEGQNVTLSCEQNLNHDAMYWYRQDPGQGLRLIYYSQIVNDFQKGDIAEGYSVSREKKESFPLTVTSAQKNPTAFYLCASTPATTVTEAFFGQGTRLTVV.

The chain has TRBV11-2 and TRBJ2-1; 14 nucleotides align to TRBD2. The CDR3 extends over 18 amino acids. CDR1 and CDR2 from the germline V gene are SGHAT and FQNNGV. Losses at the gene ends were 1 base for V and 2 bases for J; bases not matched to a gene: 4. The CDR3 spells CASSLGTSGGKTYNEQFF. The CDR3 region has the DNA TGTGCCAGCAGCTTAGGGACTAGCGGGGGGAAGACCTACAATGAGCAGTTCTTC.

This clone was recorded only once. The CDR3 sequence is CASSFFDGGAYEQYF. As DNA, the CDR3 is TGTGCCAGCAGCTTCTTCGACGGGGGGGCCTACGAGCAGTACTTC. V usage is TRBV7-2 and J usage is TRBJ2-7, with 8 bases matching TRBD2. Looked up from germline, CDR1 is SGHTA and CDR2 is FQGNSA. CDR3 length: 15 residues. V shed 3 bases, J shed 2 bases, and the junction held 6 bases outside the gene matches.

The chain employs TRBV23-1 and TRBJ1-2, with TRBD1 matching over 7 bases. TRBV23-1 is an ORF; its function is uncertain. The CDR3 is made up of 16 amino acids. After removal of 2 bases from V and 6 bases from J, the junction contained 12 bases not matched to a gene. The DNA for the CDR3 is TGCGCCAGCAGTCAAATTTCCCGAACAGGGGTAAATGGCTACACCTTC. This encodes CASSQISRTGVNGYTF.

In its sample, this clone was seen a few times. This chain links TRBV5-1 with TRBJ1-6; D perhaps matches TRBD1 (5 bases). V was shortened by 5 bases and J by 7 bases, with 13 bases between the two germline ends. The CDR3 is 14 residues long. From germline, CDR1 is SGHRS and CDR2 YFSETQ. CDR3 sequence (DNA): TGCGCCAGCAGTCTGGGCAACAGGAATTCACCCCTCCACTTT. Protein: CASSLGNRNSPLHF.

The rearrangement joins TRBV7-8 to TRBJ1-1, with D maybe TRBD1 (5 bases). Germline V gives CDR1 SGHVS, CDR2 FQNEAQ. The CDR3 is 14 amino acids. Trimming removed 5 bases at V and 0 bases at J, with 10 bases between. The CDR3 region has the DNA TGTGCCAGCAGCGCAGGGCCTATGAACACTGAAGCTTTCTTT. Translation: CASSAGPMNTEAFF.